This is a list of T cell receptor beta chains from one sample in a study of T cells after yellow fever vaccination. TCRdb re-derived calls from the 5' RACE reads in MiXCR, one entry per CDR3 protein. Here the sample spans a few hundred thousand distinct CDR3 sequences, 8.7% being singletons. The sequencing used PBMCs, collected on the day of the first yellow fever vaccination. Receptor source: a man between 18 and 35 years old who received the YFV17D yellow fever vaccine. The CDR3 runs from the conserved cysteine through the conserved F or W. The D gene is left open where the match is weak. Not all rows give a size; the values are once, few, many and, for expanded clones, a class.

CDR3: CASSSNRANTEAFF; DNA: TGTGCCAGCAGTTCCAACAGGGCGAACACTGAAGCTTTCTTT; size: .; D: .; J: TRBJ1-1; V: TRBV11-2
CDR3: CSARMTGGNQPQHF; DNA: TGCAGTGCTAGAATGACAGGCGGTAATCAGCCCCAGCATTTT; size: .; D: .; J: TRBJ1-5; V: TRBV20-1
CDR3: CASSIDRTEYSNQPQHF; DNA: TGTGCCAGTAGTATAGACCGGACAGAATATAGCAATCAGCCCCAGCATTTT; size: few; D: .; J: TRBJ1-5; V: TRBV19
CDR3: CATSRDVAWDRVTEAFF; DNA: TGTGCCACCAGCAGAGATGTGGCTTGGGACAGGGTTACTGAAGCTTTCTTT; size: few; D: TRBD1; J: TRBJ1-1; V: TRBV15
CDR3: CASSPGGSWQGQPQHF; DNA: TGTGCCAGCTCACCAGGAGGTTCGTGGCAGGGTCAGCCCCAGCATTTT; size: .; D: .; J: TRBJ1-5; V: TRBV18
CDR3: CASSRRGHITDTQYF; DNA: TGTGCCAGCAGCCGGAGGGGACACATCACAGATACGCAGTATTTT; size: many; D: .; J: TRBJ2-3; V: TRBV7-2
CDR3: CSVPPYRVGTDTQYF; DNA: TGCAGTGTTCCACCTTACAGGGTAGGCACAGATACGCAGTATTTT; size: few; D: .; J: TRBJ2-3; V: TRBV20-1
CDR3: CATAAGTGNYEQYF; DNA: TGTGCCACGGCGGCCGGGACAGGTAACTACGAGCAGTACTTC; size: many; D: TRBD1; J: TRBJ2-7; V: TRBV7-9
CDR3: CASSFWSRNIQYF; DNA: TGTGCCAGCAGCTTTTGGTCCAGGAACATTCAGTACTTC; size: .; D: .; J: TRBJ2-4; V: TRBV7-9
CDR3: CATRAIGPRCTEAFF; DNA: TGTGCCACCAGGGCCATAGGGCCCCGGTGCACTGAAGCTTTCTTT; size: .; D: .; J: TRBJ1-1; V: TRBV24-1
CDR3: CASSRLTGGLAQPQHF; DNA: TGTGCCAGCAGTCGCCTGACAGGGGGCTTAGCTCAGCCCCAGCATTTT; size: few; D: TRBD1; J: TRBJ1-5; V: TRBV6-2/TRBV6-3
CDR3: CASSLGMGQEAFF; DNA: TGTGCCAGCAGCTTAGGGATGGGCCAGGAGGCTTTCTTT; size: few; D: .; J: TRBJ1-1; V: TRBV7-3
CDR3: CSAREGAGELFF; DNA: TGCAGTGCTAGAGAAGGGGCCGGGGAGCTGTTTTTT; size: .; D: .; J: TRBJ2-2; V: TRBV20-1
CDR3: CASTLEGEAFF; DNA: TGTGCCAGCACCCTGGAGGGTGAAGCTTTCTTT; size: few; D: .; J: TRBJ1-1; V: TRBV12-3/TRBV12-4
CDR3: CASSGIQGTDTQYF; DNA: TGCGCCAGCAGCGGGATCCAGGGCACAGATACGCAGTATTTT; size: .; D: .; J: TRBJ2-3; V: TRBV5-1
CDR3: CASSLLGYEQYF; DNA: TGTGCCAGCAGCCTCCTAGGTTACGAGCAGTACTTC; size: .; D: .; J: TRBJ2-7; V: TRBV7-2
CDR3: CASSSYADWNSPLHF; DNA: TGTGCCAGCAGTTCATACGCCGATTGGAATTCACCCCTCCACTTT; size: few; D: .; J: TRBJ1-6; V: TRBV6-5
CDR3: CASSSSSGAEYF; DNA: TGTGCCAGCAGCTCAAGTAGCGGGGCGGAGTATTTT; size: many; D: TRBD2; J: TRBJ2-3; V: TRBV7-2
CDR3: CASSFWDRGERTQYF; DNA: TGTGCCAGCAGCTTCTGGGACAGGGGAGAACGGACCCAGTACTTC; size: .; D: TRBD1; J: TRBJ2-5; V: TRBV5-6
CDR3: CASSQIRQGEQYF; DNA: TGTGCCAGCAGCCAAATACGACAGGGCGAGCAGTACTTC; size: .; D: TRBD1; J: TRBJ2-7; V: TRBV11-2
CDR3: CSANLQGSNQPQHF; DNA: TGCAGTGCTAACCTACAGGGTTCCAATCAGCCCCAGCATTTT; size: few; D: .; J: TRBJ1-5; V: TRBV20-1
CDR3: CASSRGGTTGELFF; DNA: TGTGCCAGCAGTCGCGGGGGTACCACCGGGGAGCTGTTTTTT; size: .; D: TRBD2; J: TRBJ2-2; V: TRBV12-3/TRBV12-4
CDR3: CASTDGEKLFF; DNA: TGTGCCAGCACAGACGGGGAAAAACTGTTTTTT; size: few; D: .; J: TRBJ1-4; V: TRBV27
CDR3: CASSLFPGVGNEQFF; DNA: TGTGCCAGCAGCTTATTCCCAGGGGTGGGCAATGAGCAGTTCTTC; size: few; D: .; J: TRBJ2-1; V: TRBV7-3
CDR3: CSPRGGSAGEGTIYF; DNA: TGCAGTCCTAGGGGGGGATCGGCGGGAGAGGGAACCATATATTTT; size: .; D: .; J: TRBJ1-3; V: TRBV20-1
CDR3: CATSQRGTNEQFF; DNA: TGCGCCACCAGCCAGCGGGGGACCAATGAGCAGTTCTTC; size: few; D: TRBD2; J: TRBJ2-1; V: TRBV5-1
CDR3: CASSQYGPQTNTGELFF; DNA: TGCGCCAGCAGCCAATACGGACCGCAGACGAACACCGGGGAGCTGTTTTTT; size: .; D: .; J: TRBJ2-2; V: TRBV4-3
CDR3: CASSQDPGVWETQYF; DNA: TGCGCCAGCAGCCAAGACCCCGGGGTCTGGGAGACCCAGTACTTC; size: .; D: .; J: TRBJ2-5; V: TRBV4-3
CDR3: CSAVRGPTDTQYF; DNA: TGCAGTGCCGTCCGGGGGCCTACAGATACGCAGTATTTT; size: few; D: .; J: TRBJ2-3; V: TRBV20-1
CDR3: CASSPRTTGGTEAFF; DNA: TGTGCCAGCAGCCCACGTACCACCGGAGGGACTGAAGCTTTCTTT; size: .; D: .; J: TRBJ1-1; V: TRBV2
CDR3: CASSGTGGDWPYNSPLHF; DNA: TGTGCCAGTAGCGGGACAGGGGGCGATTGGCCCTATAATTCACCCCTCCACTTT; size: few; D: TRBD1; J: TRBJ1-6; V: TRBV19
CDR3: CATRERGETQYF; DNA: TGTGCCACCCGGGAGCGGGGCGAGACCCAGTACTTC; size: .; D: TRBD2; J: TRBJ2-5; V: TRBV2
CDR3: CASSPGTGLSSYEQYF; DNA: TGCGCCAGCAGCCCCGGGACAGGGTTATCGTCCTACGAGCAGTACTTC; size: .; D: TRBD1; J: TRBJ2-7; V: TRBV5-1
CDR3: CASSLSPGYNQPQHF; DNA: TGTGCCAGCAGCCTAAGCCCTGGGTACAATCAGCCCCAGCATTTT; size: few; D: .; J: TRBJ1-5; V: TRBV12-3/TRBV12-4
CDR3: CTSSSDSSSPLHF; DNA: TGTACCAGCAGTTCTGACAGTTCTTCACCCCTCCACTTT; size: .; D: .; J: TRBJ1-6; V: TRBV6-2/TRBV6-3
CDR3: CASSQEGTSLHF; DNA: TGTGCCAGCAGCCAAGAGGGAACTAGTCTCCATTTT; size: few; D: .; J: TRBJ2-3; V: TRBV3-1
CDR3: CSASKLTGLGAKNIQYF; DNA: TGCAGTGCTAGCAAATTGACAGGTTTGGGAGCCAAAAACATTCAGTACTTC; size: many; D: .; J: TRBJ2-4; V: TRBV20-1
CDR3: CASSSSGTRRSYNEQFF; DNA: TGTGCCAGCAGTTCCTCCGGGACCAGGCGCTCCTACAATGAGCAGTTCTTC; size: many; D: .; J: TRBJ2-1; V: TRBV28
CDR3: CSASLQTSGYTDTQYF; DNA: TGCAGTGCTTCTCTACAGACTAGCGGCTACACAGATACGCAGTATTTT; size: many; D: TRBD2; J: TRBJ2-3; V: TRBV20-1
CDR3: CASSFMEWSGYTF; DNA: TGTGCCAGCAGTTTTATGGAATGGTCAGGCTACACCTTC; size: many; D: .; J: TRBJ1-2; V: TRBV5-6
CDR3: CASRGSGNTIYF; DNA: TGTGCCAGCAGGGGTTCTGGAAACACCATATATTTT; size: few; D: .; J: TRBJ1-3; V: TRBV6-5
CDR3: CASSEGAAKNIQYF; DNA: TGTGCCAGCAGTGAAGGGGCAGCCAAAAACATTCAGTACTTC; size: few; D: .; J: TRBJ2-4; V: TRBV6-1
CDR3: CASSLSTPGLAGDEQFF; DNA: TGTGCCAGCAGTTTATCAACCCCGGGACTAGCGGGGGATGAGCAGTTCTTC; size: few; D: TRBD2; J: TRBJ2-1; V: TRBV27
CDR3: CSARGLAGFQYF; DNA: TGCAGTGCTCGAGGACTAGCGGGATTCCAGTACTTC; size: few; D: TRBD2; J: TRBJ2-5; V: TRBV20-1
CDR3: CASSVGSGGEQFF; DNA: TGTGCCAGCAGCGTAGGGTCAGGAGGTGAGCAGTTCTTC; size: few; D: .; J: TRBJ2-1; V: TRBV9